The clone carrying this TCR beta chain has just one count. CDR1 SGDLS and CDR2 YYNGEE come from the germline V gene. The CDR3 sequence is 14 residues long. J was trimmed by 4 bases and V by 3 bases; bases with no gene match: 6. Per the authors' pipeline: Amplification with reference gene primers provided the estimates of nucleated cell counts. Using immunoSEQ multiplex PCR, the repertoire was profiled, and TCRdb retains in-frame clones only, with some absent. The D gene and trimming were derived from the DNA, and the V and J assignments and clone size from that table. The sample has 100,000 or so clones, 70% to 90% seen once. These data belong to a study of blood T cell repertoires in COVID-19. Looking at the study overall: Spain, Italy and the United States supplied samples that represented acute and convalescent COVID-19.

This TCR was sampled from a man aged 60-69 years with acute or convalescent COVID-19. The chain uses TRBV9 and TRBJ1-2; 7 bases match TRBD1. The source material was peripheral blood. CDR3 DNA: TGTGCCAGCAGCGCCCAGGGGGGAGGCTATGGCTACACCTTC. Protein: CASSAQGGGYGYTF.